Sequencing of this TCR beta chain was carried out in a study of blood T cell repertoires in COVID-19. The repertoire was sequenced with immunoSEQ multiplex PCR; TCRdb's copy has only in-frame clones and lacks some. Of 70,000 or so clones listed, over 60% are singletons. This CDR3 is 13 amino acids long. The gene calls are TRBV21-1 and TRBJ2-5; the tabulated D call, TRBD2, remains unverified against the DNA. TRBV21-1 is flagged as a pseudogene. The origin of this receptor is a human donor in a cohort sampled during active COVID-19. The specimen sequenced was peripheral blood. As DNA, the CDR3 is TGTGCCAGCTGGACTAGCTCCGAAGAGACCCAGTACTTC. It translates to CASWTSSEETQYF.